The T cell receptor (beta chain) described here comes from a study of T cells in localized non-small cell lung cancer (TCRdb year 2020). Context from the whole study: The study analyzed T cell repertoires of 236 early-stage NSCLC patients, comparing tumors and uninvolved tumor-adjacent lungs. The cohort consisted of roughly 240 treatment-naive NSCLC patients whose localized lung tumors had been resected. NSCLC patients had a mean age of around 61 years, and approximately 140 were male and 107 female.

At diagnosis, tumor, uninvolved tumor-adjacent lung and peripheral blood were collected and then preserved as a mix of FFPE and fresh-frozen material. For TCR repertoire profiling, the blood samples were analyzed as peripheral blood mononuclear cells. TCR beta CDR3 regions were sequenced from DNA using the immunoSEQ Assay. Regarding the original processing steps: To compute T cell density, TCR beta template counts were normalized to usable DNA, which was estimated by amplifying housekeeping genes. Richness was estimated with the preseqR package, extrapolating to 400,000 templates for PBMC samples and 120,000 templates for tissue samples. Clonality was calculated as one minus Pielou's evenness. Tissue-enriched TCRs were identified by differential abundance testing using productive amino-acid clonotypes, minimum total count 5 and alpha 0.1. Repertoire overlap between compartments was quantified with the Jaccard Index and Morisita Overlap Index. GLIPH grouped TCR beta CDR3s together with public tetramer-defined viral CDR3s, and a viral motif had to include at least three viral sequences and show V-gene enrichment. In its TCRdb copy, this immuneACCESS table keeps in-frame sequences only and misses some clones. Where compared with another copy, unresolved V genes explain less than half of these, and the others have no known cause. V and J calls and clone size are those listed in that table; D and trimming were worked out from the DNA. The sample table holds 100,000 to 150,000 clones, of which 70% to 90% were seen once. Jointly, the top ten make up around 1.7% of the sample.

Results the study describes overall, beyond this receptor: A median of around 50 of the top 100 tumor clones were detected in paired uninvolved adjacent lung, and some 28 of these tumor clones were also found among the top 100 clones of the paired uninvolved adjacent lung. Uninvolved tumor-adjacent lung showed the highest T cell clonality, higher than tumor, which suggests more focused antigenic responses in the uninvolved tumor-adjacent lung. Since the design was exploratory, TCR variables were selected using unadjusted p-values with no false-discovery rate correction. Because multi-region sequencing of the tumors was not done, intratumor heterogeneity could not be ruled out. Higher T cell density in blood was associated with longer overall survival, whereas higher clonality in adjacent lung was associated with shorter survival.

With respect to this clone: No antigen is known for it. No base quality information exists; no much larger clone differs at one position.

The sequencing here drew on peripheral blood, taken before any cancer treatment. The receptor's source is a female donor at least 60 years old with stage I lung adenocarcinoma.

The CDR3 region reads CASSLERGVREQFF. The nucleotides are TGTGCCAGCAGCCTAGAACGGGGGGTAAGAGAGCAGTTCTTC. This chain joins TRBV7-3 to TRBJ2-1; 7 nucleotides in the junction match TRBD2. Based on the germline V gene, the CDR1 and CDR2 sequences are SGHTA and FQGTGA. Clipping removes 5 bases from V and 10 bases from J, with 11 as the unmatched junction base count. Inclusive of the bounding cysteine and phenylalanine, the CDR3 is 14 residues long. The CDR3 DNA has 42 bases and is translated from base 1.